The 26 T cell receptor beta chains given below trace back to one sample, sequenced in a study of shared clonotypes between healthy human individuals. Assay: immunoSEQ multiplex PCR; the TCRdb copy retains only in-frame clones and omits some. The sample yields roughly 1,000,000 clones, approximately 80% seen once. Sequenced sample: memory CD4+ T cells from PBMCs. Stated subset: CD45RA-negative fraction. Receptors were obtained from a man aged 18 to 30 in good health. Some clones in this sample may be carry-over from other donors' samples.

This clone came up a few times. The chain recombines TRBV19 with TRBJ2-4; no clear D. Trimming cost V 8 bases and J 2 bases, with 13 bases left between them. CDR1 is LNHDA, CDR2 SQIVND, per germline (reference sequence). This CDR3 region has 14 residues. CDR3 sequence reads: CASFSGYPKNIQYF. The CDR3 nucleotides read TGTGCCAGTTTTTCAGGTTATCCCAAAAACATTCAGTACTTC.

The V call is TRBV30, the J call TRBJ2-4; maybe TRBD2 (7 bases). Germline V gene sequence: CDR1 GTSNPN, CDR2 SVGIG (reference sequence). The CDR3 sequence is 15 residues long. Trimming left V 0 bases short and J 6 bases short, with 15 bases between. The CDR3: CAWSVPTGRGNIQYF. CDR3 sequence (DNA): TGTGCCTGGAGTGTACCTACAGGGAGGGGAAACATTCAGTACTTC.

Worth noting for this clone: The same CDR3 is also encoded by other DNA sequences in this sample. This chain connects TRBV5-1 to TRBJ1-2; D is unclear. V gave up 0 bases and J gave up 5 bases, with 8 bases separating them. CDR1 and CDR2 from the germline V gene are SGHRS and YFSETQ. The CDR3 consists of 13 residues. The CDR3 spells CASSLGRLYGYTF. In DNA form, the CDR3 reads TGCGCCAGCAGCTTGGGGCGGTTGTATGGCTACACCTTC.

V is TRBV6-5 and J is TRBJ1-2; 9 nucleotides align to TRBD1. Germline V gives CDR1 MNHEY, CDR2 SVGAGI. The CDR3 loop spans 15 amino acids. Trimming took 4 bases from V and 7 from J; bases not matched to a gene: 10. The CDR3 DNA reads TGTGCCAGCAGTTCACCGGGACAGGGTACCGGTGGCTACACCTTC. This translates into CASSSPGQGTGGYTF.

Points on this clone: The sample has other DNA sequences that encode this CDR3 too. V and J are TRBV6-5 and TRBJ2-3; unclear D gene. V lost 5 bases, J lost 4 bases, and 4 bases lay in between. The CDR3 covers 11 residues. Germline CDR1 is MNHEY and CDR2 is SVGAGI. CDR3 protein: CASSLADTQYF. CDR3 nucleotides: TGTGCCAGCAGTCTTGCAGATACGCAGTATTTT.

This clone was picked up one time. J is TRBJ1-2 and V is TRBV6-1, with D perhaps matching TRBD1 (6 bases). Per the germline V gene, CDR1 is MNHNS and CDR2 is SASEGT. V lost 5 bases to trimming and J lost 2 bases, with 12 bases between them. The CDR3 spans 14 residues. The CDR3 spells CASSPTGFNYGYTF. The CDR3 bases are TGTGCCAGCAGTCCAACAGGGTTCAACTATGGCTACACCTTC.

This clone was detected once. The CDR3 loop reads CASSLGTVLAKNIQYF. CDR3 nucleotides: TGTGCCAGCAGTCTGGGGACTGTCCTAGCCAAAAACATTCAGTACTTC. This chain links TRBV28 with TRBJ2-4; D is perhaps TRBD2 (6 bases). V shed 5 bases and J shed 0 bases, with 14 bases lying between them. CDR1 and CDR2 (germline): MDHEN, SYDVKM. The CDR3 runs 16 residues.

The chain combines TRBV5-4 with TRBJ2-1; possibly TRBD1 or TRBD2 for D (5 bases each). V was clipped by 3 bases and J by 16 bases, with 17 bases between them. The CDR3 loop spans 12 amino acids. Germline V lookup: CDR1 SGHNT, CDR2 YYREEE (reference sequence). For the CDR3, the DNA is TGTGCCAGCAGCTGGGGGACCTGGGATCAATTCTTC. Translation: CASSWGTWDQFF. The full variable domain, completed using reference TRBV5-4 and TRBJ2-1, is ETGVTQSPTHLIKTRGQQVTLRCSSQSGHNTVSWYQQALGQGPQFIFQYYREEENGRGNFPPRFSGLQFPNYSSELNVNALELDDSALYLCASSWGTWDQFFGPGTRLTVL.

Notes on this clone: With only one base between it and a far larger clone, this is likely a read error. The chain recombines TRBV11-2 with TRBJ1-1, with 7 bases that match TRBD1. The CDR3 is 16 residues long. The germline gives CDR1 SGHAT, CDR2 FQNNGV. The V segment lost 1 base and the J segment 4 bases; nucleotides outside the gene matches: 9. CDR3 sequence reads: CASSLVMGQPPTEAFF. CDR3 DNA: TGTGCCAGCAGCTTAGTAATGGGACAGCCGCCCACTGAAGCTTTCTTT.

This rearrangement joins TRBV7-2 to TRBJ1-2; the match to TRBD1 covers 7 bases. The CDR3 spans 13 residues. With V trimmed by 4 bases and J by 5 bases, 4 bases remained unmatched. The germline V gene encodes CDR1 SGHTA and CDR2 FQGNSA. CDR3 DNA: TGTGCCAGCAGCTCGGACAGGTCATATGGCTACACCTTC. Translation: CASSSDRSYGYTF.

The rearrangement uses TRBV28 and TRBJ2-5, with 8 bases identical to TRBD1. In germline, CDR1 is MDHEN, CDR2 SYDVKM. Germline trimming cut 6 bases from V and 3 bases from J; bases unmatched to any gene: 3. The CDR3 totals 13 residues. In DNA, the CDR3 is TGTGCCAGCAGGGAACAGGGGGAAGAGACCCAGTACTTC. It yields the protein CASREQGEETQYF.

For this clone: Other DNA sequences from this sample encode an identical CDR3 as well. The V and J genes are TRBV5-1 and TRBJ2-7; the D gene is possibly TRBD1 (6 bases). V was shortened by 3 bases and J by 3 bases, with 7 bases between the two germline ends. Germline CDR1 reads SGHRS; CDR2 reads YFSETQ. The CDR3 runs 12 residues. The CDR3 coding sequence is TGCGCCAGCAGCTCGGACAGCTACGAGCAGTACTTC. Its protein product is CASSSDSYEQYF.

The CDR3 region is CASRRTRNNSPLHF. The CDR3 nucleotides are TGTGCCAGCCGTCGGACAAGGAACAATTCACCCCTCCACTTT. The rearrangement uses TRBV2 and TRBJ1-6; D is possibly TRBD1 (5 bases). The CDR3 runs 14 residues. V was pared by 8 bases and J by 7 bases, with 15 bases between. CDR1 is SNHLY, CDR2 FYNNEI, per germline.

This chain connects TRBV28 to TRBJ1-2; 7 positions agree with TRBD1. The J segment lost 2 bases and the V segment lost 2 bases, leaving 14 bases of the junction unmatched. The V gene's germline CDR1 is MDHEN and CDR2 SYDVKM. CDR3 length: 18 residues. DNA of the CDR3: TGTGCCAGCAGTTTAGTGGGGCTCCGAGGGGGCATCAACTATGGCTACACCTTC. Its translation: CASSLVGLRGGINYGYTF.

This clone was recorded a few times. This sequence joins TRBV11-2 and TRBJ1-4, with a possible D match to TRBD1 (6 bases). Germline V CDR1 and CDR2: SGHAT, FQNNGV. The CDR3 runs to 17 residues. The germline V and J ends were trimmed by 6 bases and 3 bases, with 20 bases remaining between them. CDR3 DNA sequence: TGTGCCAGCAGACACGGGGGGGGGCGAAGGTCTAATGAAAAACTGTTTTTT. This gives the protein CASRHGGGRRSNEKLFF.

The chain joins TRBV5-4 to TRBJ1-2; D gene uncertain. The V end lost 7 bases, the J end lost 3 bases, and 10 bases lay between the germline ends. Germline CDR1 is SGHNT and CDR2 is YYREEE (reference sequence). This CDR3 spans 12 amino acids. The CDR3 is CASSREHYGYTF. CDR3 nucleotide sequence: TGTGCCAGCTCGCGGGAACACTATGGCTACACCTTC.

Worth noting for this clone: At one boundary the junction diverges from the germline segment, which might be a read error. The rearrangement joins TRBV28 to TRBJ2-5; no reliable D call. CDR3 length: 13 amino acids. Germline V gene lookup returns CDR1 MDHEN and CDR2 SYDVKM. The CDR3 protein is CVSSLLSEETQYF. The CDR3 nucleotides read TGTGTCAGCAGCCTCCTCTCCGAAGAGACCCAGTACTTC.

CDR3 in DNA: TGTGCCAGCTCACCGGACAGCTCCTACAATGAGCAGTTCTTC. Translating gives CASSPDSSYNEQFF. The chain combines TRBV18 with TRBJ2-1; D perhaps matches TRBD1 (6 bases). Trimming removed 3 bases from V and 0 bases from J, with 6 bases in between. The CDR3 has 14 residues. The V gene's germline CDR1 is KGHSH and CDR2 LQKENI.

The V and J genes are TRBV10-1 and TRBJ2-2; D not certain. V shed 0 bases and J shed 5 bases, with 7 bases lying between them. This CDR3 has 14 amino acids. CDR1 is WNHNN and CDR2 is SYGVQD in the germline V gene (reference sequence). This chain's CDR3 is CASSESMVTGELFF. CDR3 in DNA: TGCGCCAGCAGTGAGTCGATGGTGACCGGGGAGCTGTTTTTT.

The chain couples TRBV28 to TRBJ1-2; 9 bases are a match to TRBD1. This CDR3 comprises 14 residues. The V gene's germline CDR1 is MDHEN and CDR2 SYDVKM. Germline trimming cut 6 bases from V and 4 bases from J; bases unmatched to any gene: 6. The CDR3 protein is CASSKGQGTYGYTF. In DNA form, the CDR3 reads TGTGCCAGCAGCAAAGGACAGGGGACCTATGGCTACACCTTC.

This clone was seen more than once but under ten times. This CDR3 is also generated by other DNA sequences in the sample. The J gene is TRBJ2-5, the V gene TRBV18; 7 positions agree with TRBD1. This CDR3 is built from 15 residues. With V trimmed by 0 bases and J by 1 base, 2 bases remained unmatched. Germline loops: CDR1 KGHSH, CDR2 LQKENI. CDR3 loop: CASSPPGTVQETQYF. The CDR3, as DNA: TGTGCCAGCTCACCACCTGGGACAGTCCAAGAGACCCAGTACTTC.

This clone was found a few times. The chain has TRBV6-1 and TRBJ2-7; 11 positions agree with TRBD2. Trimming took 7 bases from V and 2 from J; bases not matched to a gene: 7. The CDR3 sequence is 15 residues long. The germline V gene encodes CDR1 MNHNS and CDR2 SASEGT. DNA for the CDR3: TGTGCCAGCACCACTAGCGGGAGTGAGGCCTACGAGCAGTACTTC. This translates into CASTTSGSEAYEQYF.

The chain is built from TRBV28 and TRBJ1-2; unclear D gene. With 7 bases removed from V and 4 bases from J, the gap between germline ends came to 16 bases. Germline V CDR1 and CDR2: MDHEN, SYDVKM. The CDR3 runs to 14 residues. The CDR3 sequence is CASTQVAVTYGYTF. The CDR3 DNA reads as TGTGCCAGCACCCAGGTGGCGGTGACCTATGGCTACACCTTC.

The chain has TRBV30 and TRBJ2-5; either TRBD1 or TRBD2 may supply D (5 bases each). The CDR3 is made up of 14 amino acids. The germline V and J ends were trimmed by 5 bases and 4 bases, with 17 bases remaining between them. Germline values: CDR1 GTSNPN, CDR2 SVGIG (reference sequence). The CDR3 sequence is CAWAGTSAGETQYF. The CDR3 nucleotides read TGTGCCTGGGCAGGGACCTCGGCCGGAGAGACCCAGTACTTC.

A word on this clone: The sample has other DNA sequences that encode this CDR3 too. The chain joins TRBV11-2 to TRBJ2-3; D gene unclear. The CDR3 has 13 amino acids. Germline CDR1 reads SGHAT; CDR2 reads FQNNGV. V lost 5 bases to trimming and J lost 6 bases, with 12 bases between them. This chain's CDR3 is CASSLDIGDTQYF. CDR3 nucleotide sequence: TGTGCCAGCAGCCTCGACATCGGGGATACGCAGTATTTT. Full variable domain (outside the CDR3, taken from reference TRBV11-2 and TRBJ2-3): EAGVAQSPRYKIIEKRQSVAFWCNPISGHATLYWYQQILGQGPKLLIQFQNNGVVDDSQLPKDRFSAERLKGVDSTLKIQPAKLEDSAVYLCASSLDIGDTQYFGPGTRLTVL.

This rearrangement joins TRBV2 to TRBJ1-1, with TRBD1 matching 8 bases. The ends lost 9 bases at V and 5 bases at J; junction bases unmatched: 11. CDR1 is SNHLY and CDR2 is FYNNEI in the germline V gene. The CDR3 contains 14 residues. Written as DNA, the CDR3 is TGTGCCAGAGTTGGACAGGGAGGTGCGACTGAAGCTTTCTTT. Translating it yields CARVGQGGATEAFF.